Below, 2 T cell receptor beta chains from the same sample are listed, as sequenced in a study of chronic HIV infection and antiretroviral therapy. In TCRdb, the 5' RACE reads were re-called with MiXCR into one record per CDR3 protein. Of some 38,000 distinct CDR3 sequences in the sample, 8% to 10% are singletons; the top ten hold 2.5% to 3.5%. Material for sequencing was peripheral blood. The receptors shown here come from an adult who had HIV and had not received antiretroviral therapy, or was an uninfected healthy control (not recorded which).

This clonotype was observed a handful of times. This chain joins TRBV29-1 and TRBJ1-1; D remains unclear. Between the trimmed V and J ends, which lost 3 bases and 7 bases, there was a span of 12 bases. This CDR3 has 12 amino acids. The germline V gene encodes CDR1 SQVTM and CDR2 ANQGSEA. CDR3 loop: CSVDSGYGEAFF. In nucleotides, the CDR3 is TGCAGCGTTGATTCCGGGTACGGTGAAGCTTTCTTT.

This clonotype was counted ten times or more. The chain joins TRBV2 to TRBJ1-5; TRBD1 aligns across 9 bases. Germline V gene data show CDR1 as SNHLY and CDR2 as FYNNEI. The length of the CDR3 is 14 residues. V lost 6 bases, J lost 9 bases, and 9 bases stayed unmatched. The CDR3 reads CASSWDREIAPQHF. The CDR3 nucleotides are TGTGCCAGCAGCTGGGACAGGGAGATCGCGCCCCAGCATTTT.